A few counts support the clone carrying this T cell receptor beta chain. Its antigen remains unidentified. This CDR3 spans 13 amino acids. The V end lost 0 bases, the J end lost 6 bases, and 6 bases lay between the germline ends. CDR1 MNHEY and CDR2 SVGAGI come from the germline V gene. This sample was taken from a study of T cell repertoires in cytomegalovirus infection. Study-level background: Peptides in the study included HLA-C-restricted and HLA-B-restricted CMV epitopes. CMV infection together with matching HLA type was indicated by public TCR beta signatures.

Points from the study as a whole: HLA-C-restricted CMV-specific TCR beta clonotypes were dominant in the ex vivo response. Using cumulative public TCR beta family frequency, the authors identified those who carried CMV together with the relevant HLA.

TCRdb independently ran MiXCR on the reads; one entry per CDR3 protein. In the table there are around 900,000 distinct CDR3 sequences, roughly 30% of which are singletons. The V gene is TRBV6-5, the J gene TRBJ2-1; D remains ambiguous. Here the sequenced sample was cultured CD8+ T cells from PBMCs, taken from culture after CMV antigen stimulation. The sequence derives from a human donor in good health (CMV status not recorded). Some clones in this sample may be carry-over from other donors' samples. CDR3 sequence reads: CASSYSISNEQFF. CDR3 nucleotide sequence: TGTGCCAGCAGTTACTCGATCTCCAATGAGCAGTTCTTC.